These 30 T cell receptor beta chains originate from one sample sequenced in a study of patients and donors after allogeneic stem cell transplantation. Each CDR3 protein is one row after TCRdb ran MiXCR on the RT-PCR reads. The sample has about 23,000 distinct CDR3 sequences; about 28% are singletons. Sequences were obtained from blood, either unsorted or a sorted T cell fraction (not recorded which). Receptors originate from a human donor who was either an allogeneic HSCT recipient or a stem cell or donor lymphocyte infusion donor (not recorded which). It is not recorded whose cells these are; they may come from a transplant donor.

The V gene is TRBV6-1, the J gene TRBJ1-5; no clear D. Germline V lookup: CDR1 MNHNS, CDR2 SASEGT. V gave up 6 bases and J gave up 10 bases, with 16 bases separating them. This CDR3 has 13 residues. The CDR3 DNA reads as TGTGCCAGCAGCCTTCTCACTTTGTCCCCCCAGCATTTT. Translated: CASSLLTLSPQHF.

This chain uses TRBV12-3 or TRBV12-4 with TRBJ2-1; D not resolved. This CDR3 is built from 15 residues. The V end was cut by 5 bases, the J end by 8 bases, with 19 bases between. The CDR3 DNA reads as TGTGCCAGCAGTCCCCGTGGGATTGCGTTCGATGAGCAGTTCTTC. As protein: CASSPRGIAFDEQFF.

This clonotype was detected ten times or more. The genes are TRBV6-5 and TRBJ2-2; D gene unclear. This CDR3 comprises 15 residues. V was pared by 6 bases and J by 0 bases, with 11 bases between. Germline V gene sequence: CDR1 MNHEY, CDR2 SVGAGI. The CDR3 sequence is CASSLGIANTGELFF. DNA of the CDR3: TGTGCCAGCAGCCTGGGCATCGCGAACACCGGGGAGCTGTTTTTT.

The V gene is TRBV5-1, the J gene TRBJ1-4; TRBD1 is a possible D gene (5 bases). Trimming stripped 4 bases from V and 3 bases from J, with 10 bases between. This CDR3 region has 14 residues. Germline V gives CDR1 SGHRS, CDR2 YFSETQ. Here the CDR3 reads CASSPGTANEKLFF. The CDR3 nucleotides are TGCGCCAGCAGCCCCGGGACGGCTAATGAAAAACTGTTTTTT.

This clonotype was counted a few times. The gene calls are TRBV12-3 or TRBV12-4 and TRBJ1-5, with 7 bases lining up with TRBD1. The V gene end was trimmed by 3 bases and the J gene end by 3 bases; junction bases not matched to a gene: 5. This CDR3 spans 15 amino acids. The CDR3 DNA reads TGTGCCAGCAGTTTTGGGGACAGAATCAATCAGCCCCAGCATTTT. It translates to CASSFGDRINQPQHF.

The chain is built from TRBV4-2 and TRBJ1-4; 7 positions match TRBD1. Germline V gene data show CDR1 as LGHNA and CDR2 as YNFKEQ. The CDR3 is made up of 15 amino acids. Trimming cost V 7 bases and J 4 bases; bases outside gene matches: 9. CDR3 region: CASILGGGFNEKLFF. CDR3 nucleotide sequence: TGTGCCAGCATCCTAGGGGGCGGGTTTAATGAAAAACTGTTTTTT.

V and J are TRBV5-1 and TRBJ1-2, with 8 nucleotides matching TRBD1. Germline loops: CDR1 SGHRS, CDR2 YFSETQ. V dropped 5 bases and J dropped 2; count of bases not matched to a gene: 8. The length of the CDR3 is 15 residues. In nucleotides, the CDR3 is TGCGCCAGCAGTCATAGGACAGGGAAGAACTATGGCTACACCTTC. Translating gives CASSHRTGKNYGYTF.

This clonotype has at least ten counts. The chain couples TRBV6-5 to TRBJ1-6; D is uncertain. V was shortened by 4 bases and J by 7 bases, with 2 bases between the two germline ends. The V gene's germline CDR1 is MNHEY and CDR2 SVGAGI. The length of the CDR3 is 11 residues. CDR3 coding DNA: TGTGCCAGCAGTTCCAATTCACCCCTCCACTTT. Translating gives CASSSNSPLHF.

There are a few counts of this clonotype. CDR3 DNA sequence: TGTGCCAGCAGCCAAGACAGTGGGGACACTGAAGCTTTCTTT. It is translated as CASSQDSGDTEAFF. The chain recombines TRBV4-2 with TRBJ1-1; D is uncertain. V gave up 0 bases and J gave up 3 bases, with 8 bases separating them. The CDR3 length is 14 residues. The V gene's germline CDR1 is LGHNA and CDR2 YNFKEQ.

This clonotype has at least ten counts. The CDR3 nucleotides are TGTGCCTGGAGTCCCGGACAGGGTGGCTACACCTTC. Translation: CAWSPGQGGYTF. The chain recombines TRBV30 with TRBJ1-2; 8 bases agree with TRBD1. Germline lookup yields CDR1 GTSNPN and CDR2 SVGIG (reference sequence). The V and J ends lost 2 bases and 7 bases, in that order; junction bases with no gene match: 3. The CDR3 contains 12 residues.

This chain links TRBV20-1 with TRBJ1-6, with 8 bases that match TRBD1. The V segment lost 1 base and the J segment 7 bases; nucleotides outside the gene matches: 12. The germline CDR1 and CDR2 sequences are DFQATT and SNEGSKA (reference sequence). The CDR3 extends over 17 amino acids. CDR3 residues: CSARVPLRQGRNSPLHF. In DNA, the CDR3 is TGCAGTGCTAGAGTCCCTCTCAGACAGGGGCGGAATTCACCCCTCCACTTT.

V is TRBV9 and J is TRBJ2-4; a possible D gene is TRBD2 (5 bases). The germline CDR1 and CDR2 sequences are SGDLS and YYNGEE. V was pared by 4 bases and J by 0 bases, with 8 bases between. The CDR3 loop spans 14 amino acids. CDR3 amino acids: CASSPEGAKNIQYF. The CDR3 DNA follows: TGTGCCAGCAGCCCCGAGGGAGCCAAAAACATTCAGTACTTC.

The genes are TRBV20-1 and TRBJ1-6; tentatively, D is TRBD1 (6 bases). Germline V lookup: CDR1 DFQATT, CDR2 SNEGSKA (reference sequence). The V and J ends lost 8 bases and 5 bases respectively, with 10 bases between them. This CDR3 has 12 residues. The CDR3 nucleotides read TGCAGTACAGGGTCCAATAATTCACCCCTCCACTTT. Protein sequence: CSTGSNNSPLHF.

This clonotype was counted a few times. The V and J genes are TRBV12-3 or TRBV12-4 and TRBJ1-2; D ambiguous. The CDR3 extends over 12 amino acids. V lost 6 bases to trimming and J lost 7 bases, with 12 bases between them. In nucleotides, the CDR3 is TGTGCCAGCAGCTGGCAGTTTAGTGGCTACACCTTC. Protein: CASSWQFSGYTF.

This clonotype was seen only a few times. The CDR3 region is CASSVTSQETQYF. The CDR3 DNA follows: TGTGCCAGCAGCGTAACCAGCCAAGAGACCCAGTACTTC. The J gene is TRBJ2-5, the V gene TRBV9, with no clear D. The CDR3 covers 13 residues. Germline CDR1 reads SGDLS; CDR2 reads YYNGEE. Trimming removed 1 base from V and 1 base from J, with 5 bases in between.

The chain recombines TRBV12-3 or TRBV12-4 with TRBJ2-3; no clear D. The CDR3 has 14 residues. V lost 3 bases to trimming and J lost 1 base, with 8 bases between them. The CDR3 DNA reads as TGTGCCAGCAGTTTGGTTGGTGGCACAGATACGCAGTATTTT. It translates to CASSLVGGTDTQYF.

This clonotype was detected only a few times. CDR3 bases: TGTGCCAGCAGCCCAAGGACGTTAGGGAACACTGAAGCTTTCTTT. It is translated as CASSPRTLGNTEAFF. The gene calls are TRBV9 and TRBJ1-1; D gene ambiguous. CDR3 length equals 15 residues. Germline V gene lookup returns CDR1 SGDLS and CDR2 YYNGEE. Trimming removed 4 bases at V and 1 base at J, with 14 bases between.

The chain combines TRBV15 with TRBJ2-1; D remains unclear. CDR3 length: 16 amino acids. The germline V and J ends were trimmed by 0 bases and 6 bases, with 15 bases remaining between them. Germline CDR1 is LNHNV and CDR2 is YYDKDF (reference sequence). In nucleotides, the CDR3 is TGTGCCACCAGCAGAGATGGTGGGCCCTGGCGCAATGAGCAGTTCTTC. Amino acid sequence: CATSRDGGPWRNEQFF.

This chain joins TRBV3-1 and TRBJ1-4; 9 bases agree with TRBD1. V lost 7 bases, J lost 5 bases, and 5 bases stayed unmatched. The germline gives CDR1 LGHDT, CDR2 YNNKEL (reference sequence). The CDR3 covers 14 residues. CDR3 sequence (DNA): TGTGCCAGCACCCTCGGGACAGGGAATGAAAAACTGTTTTTT. Its protein product is CASTLGTGNEKLFF.

The V gene is TRBV14, the J gene TRBJ1-1; the D gene is possibly TRBD1 (5 bases). Germline V gene data show CDR1 as SGHDN and CDR2 as FVKESK. Trimming removed 1 base from V and 1 base from J, with 10 bases in between. The CDR3 is 15 residues long. In DNA form, the CDR3 reads TGTGCCAGCAGCCAAGTGAGGGGAGGGAACACTGAAGCTTTCTTT. As protein: CASSQVRGGNTEAFF. The full variable domain, in which reference TRBV14 and TRBJ1-1 provide the parts outside the CDR3, is EAGVTQFPSHSVIEKGQTVTLRCDPISGHDNLYWYRRVMGKEIKFLLHFVKESKQDESGMPNNRFLAERTGGTYSTLKVQPAELEDSGVYFCASSQVRGGNTEAFFGQGTRLTVV.

The chain employs TRBV20-1 and TRBJ1-6; D not certain. In germline, CDR1 is DFQATT, CDR2 SNEGSKA (reference sequence). V shed 1 base and J shed 6 bases, with 10 bases lying between them. This CDR3 is 14 amino acids long. Here the CDR3 reads CSARAGTVNSPLHF. CDR3 DNA sequence: TGCAGTGCTAGAGCGGGAACAGTTAATTCACCCCTCCACTTT.

In this sample, this clonotype is large. This sequence joins TRBV4-3 and TRBJ2-2; perhaps TRBD2 as D (7 bases). V lost 1 base and J 1 base, leaving 13 bases between the germline ends. The CDR3 is made up of 17 amino acids. Germline V gene data show CDR1 as LGHNA and CDR2 as YSLEER. This CDR3 is CASSQVGRGRNTGELFF. The CDR3 DNA reads TGCGCCAGCAGCCAAGTTGGGCGGGGGCGGAACACCGGGGAGCTGTTTTTT.

This chain connects TRBV12-3 or TRBV12-4 to TRBJ2-5, with TRBD1 matching 7 bases. The ends lost 6 bases at V and 4 bases at J; junction bases unmatched: 2. The CDR3 consists of 12 residues. CDR3 sequence (DNA): TGTGCCAGCAGCTACAGGGGAGAGACCCAGTACTTC. Its protein is CASSYRGETQYF.

This clonotype appeared once. This rearrangement joins TRBV4-1 to TRBJ1-5; D remains ambiguous. The CDR3 loop spans 16 amino acids. Germline V gene lookup returns CDR1 MGHRA and CDR2 YSYEKL. V lost 1 base and J lost 1, with 11 bases in between. In DNA form, the CDR3 reads TGCGCCAGCAGCCAAGTGCGGTCTGGGAGCAATCAGCCCCAGCATTTT. Encoded protein: CASSQVRSGSNQPQHF.

The chain carries TRBV2 and TRBJ2-7; a possible D gene is TRBD1 (6 bases). With 6 bases removed from V and 3 bases from J, the gap between germline ends came to 15 bases. Germline values: CDR1 SNHLY, CDR2 FYNNEI. The CDR3 spans 14 residues. CDR3 sequence: CASRGRDNLYEQYF. CDR3 coding DNA: TGTGCCAGCAGAGGCCGGGACAACCTCTACGAGCAGTACTTC.

The chain couples TRBV3-1 to TRBJ1-1, with D perhaps matching TRBD1 (6 bases). The germline V and J ends were trimmed by 1 base and 0 bases, with 9 bases remaining between them. There are 15 residues in the CDR3. CDR1 is LGHDT, CDR2 YNNKEL, per germline (reference sequence). Written as DNA, the CDR3 is TGTGCCAGCAGCCAAGGACAGGTCATGAACACTGAAGCTTTCTTT. It translates to CASSQGQVMNTEAFF.

V and J are TRBV7-3 and TRBJ2-3, with D perhaps matching TRBD2 (6 bases). Germline values: CDR1 SGHTA, CDR2 FQGTGA. Trimming pared 4 bases from V and 6 bases from J, leaving 11 bases between. This CDR3 is 13 amino acids long. CDR3 nucleotides: TGTGCCAGCAGCTCGGGACTTTCGGATACGCAGTATTTT. It encodes CASSSGLSDTQYF.

The chain combines TRBV29-1 with TRBJ2-7; a possible D gene is TRBD1 (6 bases). Trimming left V 8 bases short and J 2 bases short, with 13 bases between. Per the germline V gene, CDR1 is SQVTM and CDR2 is ANQGSEA. The CDR3 length is 12 residues. CDR3 protein: CSSRDNAYEQYF. The CDR3 coding sequence is TGCAGCTCTCGGGACAACGCCTACGAGCAGTACTTC.

This rearrangement joins TRBV20-1 to TRBJ1-3; the match to TRBD1 covers 8 bases. Germline assignment: CDR1 DFQATT and CDR2 SNEGSKA (reference sequence). CDR3 length: 14 residues. The V gene end was trimmed by 7 bases and the J gene end by 4 bases; junction bases not matched to a gene: 9. Here the CDR3 DNA reads TGCAGTGTCCGCGACAGGGGTCCCGGAAACACCATATATTTT. Translated, it gives CSVRDRGPGNTIYF.

The chain carries TRBV5-1 and TRBJ2-1; tentatively, D is TRBD1 (6 bases). V shed 0 bases and J shed 7 bases, with 8 bases lying between them. The CDR3 spans 13 residues. CDR1 and CDR2 from the germline V gene are SGHRS and YFSETQ. The CDR3 loop reads CASSLVGANEQFF. CDR3 in DNA: TGCGCCAGCAGCTTGGTGGGGGCTAATGAGCAGTTCTTC. Using reference TRBV5-1 and TRBJ2-1 for the parts outside the CDR3, the full variable domain is KAGVTQTPRYLIKTRGQQVTLSCSPISGHRSVSWYQQTPGQGLQFLFEYFSETQRNKGNFPGRFSGRQFSNSRSEMNVSTLELGDSALYLCASSLVGANEQFFGPGTRLTVL.